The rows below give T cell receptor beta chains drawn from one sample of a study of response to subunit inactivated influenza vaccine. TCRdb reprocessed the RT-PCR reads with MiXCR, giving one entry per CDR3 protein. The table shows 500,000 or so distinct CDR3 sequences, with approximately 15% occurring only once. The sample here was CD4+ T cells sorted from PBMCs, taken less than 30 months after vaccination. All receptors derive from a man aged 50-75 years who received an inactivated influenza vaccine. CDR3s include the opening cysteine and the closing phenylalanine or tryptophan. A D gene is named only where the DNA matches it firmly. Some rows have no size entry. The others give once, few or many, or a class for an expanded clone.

cdr3_nt: TGTGCCAGCAGTGCAGGGGTATGGAACTATGGCTACACCTTC
cdr3_aa: CASSAGVWNYGYTF
d_call: .
j_call: TRBJ1-2
v_call: TRBV6-1
cdr3_length: 14
clone_size: .

cdr3_nt: TGCAGTGCTAGAGCCTTAGCGGGAGGATCGGGCAGCACAGATACGCAGTATTTT
cdr3_aa: CSARALAGGSGSTDTQYF
d_call: TRBD2
j_call: TRBJ2-3
v_call: TRBV20-1
cdr3_length: 18
clone_size: .

cdr3_nt: TGTGCCAGCAGTCCGGGACTAGCGGTTCACGGCACAGATACGCAGTATTTT
cdr3_aa: CASSPGLAVHGTDTQYF
d_call: TRBD2
j_call: TRBJ2-3
v_call: TRBV27
cdr3_length: 17
clone_size: .

cdr3_nt: TGTGCCATCAGTGATTTGTACAATGAGCAGTTCTTC
cdr3_aa: CAISDLYNEQFF
d_call: .
j_call: TRBJ2-1
v_call: TRBV10-3
cdr3_length: 12
clone_size: few

cdr3_nt: TGCAGTGCTAGAAAACCAGGCCACGGCACTGAAGCTTTCTTT
cdr3_aa: CSARKPGHGTEAFF
d_call: .
j_call: TRBJ1-1
v_call: TRBV20-1
cdr3_length: 14
clone_size: .

cdr3_nt: TGTGCCAGCAGTTTTAGTAGCGAGGAGACCCAGTACTTC
cdr3_aa: CASSFSSEETQYF
d_call: .
j_call: TRBJ2-5
v_call: TRBV12-3/TRBV12-4
cdr3_length: 13
clone_size: few

cdr3_nt: TGCAGCGTTGTTGGGTATTCGGATGGCTACACCTTC
cdr3_aa: CSVVGYSDGYTF
d_call: .
j_call: TRBJ1-2
v_call: TRBV29-1
cdr3_length: 12
clone_size: .

cdr3_nt: TGTGCCAGCAGCTCGAACCAGGGGACTAATGAAAAACTGTTTTTT
cdr3_aa: CASSSNQGTNEKLFF
d_call: .
j_call: TRBJ1-4
v_call: TRBV7-9
cdr3_length: 15
clone_size: .

cdr3_nt: TGCGCCAGCAGGCGGGACCCTCCGACCTCACCCCTCCACTTT
cdr3_aa: CASRRDPPTSPLHF
d_call: .
j_call: TRBJ1-6
v_call: TRBV5-1
cdr3_length: 14
clone_size: many

cdr3_nt: TGTGCCAGCAGTGAATCCTTCCCGACAGGGATGGGCGAGCAGTACTTC
cdr3_aa: CASSESFPTGMGEQYF
d_call: TRBD1
j_call: TRBJ2-7
v_call: TRBV25-1
cdr3_length: 16
clone_size: .

cdr3_nt: TGTGCCGGCAGTTCAATGGGGACCCTCCTCCTTTACGAGCAGTACTTC
cdr3_aa: CAGSSMGTLLLYEQYF
d_call: .
j_call: TRBJ2-7
v_call: TRBV6-5
cdr3_length: 16
clone_size: .

cdr3_nt: TGTGCCAGCAGCCCGTTAGGTGGTGATAGCAATCAGCCCCAGCATTTT
cdr3_aa: CASSPLGGDSNQPQHF
d_call: .
j_call: TRBJ1-5
v_call: TRBV5-5
cdr3_length: 16
clone_size: .

cdr3_nt: TGCAGTGCTAGAGATAAGAAATTGGGGGAGTTGATGAACACTGAAGCTTTCTTT
cdr3_aa: CSARDKKLGELMNTEAFF
d_call: .
j_call: TRBJ1-1
v_call: TRBV20-1
cdr3_length: 18
clone_size: .

cdr3_nt: TGTGCCAGCAGGCTCCGGGGCCGGATAATCTCCTACAATGAGCAGTTCTTC
cdr3_aa: CASRLRGRIISYNEQFF
d_call: .
j_call: TRBJ2-1
v_call: TRBV2
cdr3_length: 17
clone_size: few

cdr3_nt: TGTGCCTGGACCCGCAGGGGGCGAACACCTTACAATGAGCAGTTCTTC
cdr3_aa: CAWTRRGRTPYNEQFF
d_call: TRBD1
j_call: TRBJ2-1
v_call: TRBV30
cdr3_length: 16
clone_size: few

cdr3_nt: TGTGCCAGCTCCCCCCCGGACGCCCCAGATACGCAGTATTTT
cdr3_aa: CASSPPDAPDTQYF
d_call: .
j_call: TRBJ2-3
v_call: TRBV7-2
cdr3_length: 14
clone_size: few

cdr3_nt: TGTGCCAGCAGCCCACAAGATACCCGGGCCGGGGAGCTGTTTTTT
cdr3_aa: CASSPQDTRAGELFF
d_call: .
j_call: TRBJ2-2
v_call: TRBV4-2
cdr3_length: 15
clone_size: .

cdr3_nt: TGTGCCAGCAGCGGCCCTAGCGGGAGAACGGGCTACGAGCAGTACTTC
cdr3_aa: CASSGPSGRTGYEQYF
d_call: TRBD2
j_call: TRBJ2-7
v_call: TRBV28
cdr3_length: 16
clone_size: few

cdr3_nt: TGCGCCAGCAGCTTGGTGTCAGGGCGCAATCAGCCCCAGCATTTT
cdr3_aa: CASSLVSGRNQPQHF
d_call: .
j_call: TRBJ1-5
v_call: TRBV5-1
cdr3_length: 15
clone_size: few

cdr3_nt: TGCAGCGAACAGGGTGAGACCTACAATGAGCAGTTCTTC
cdr3_aa: CSEQGETYNEQFF
d_call: .
j_call: TRBJ2-1
v_call: TRBV20-1
cdr3_length: 13
clone_size: .

cdr3_nt: TGTGCCAGCAGCTTTCGACAGGGGGGTCCCGGGGAGCTGTTTTTT
cdr3_aa: CASSFRQGGPGELFF
d_call: TRBD1
j_call: TRBJ2-2
v_call: TRBV9
cdr3_length: 15
clone_size: few

cdr3_nt: TGTGCCAGCAGCTCCTATAGAAATGAGCAGTTCTTC
cdr3_aa: CASSSYRNEQFF
d_call: .
j_call: TRBJ2-1
v_call: TRBV7-2
cdr3_length: 12
clone_size: .

cdr3_nt: TGCAGTGCCACATTGGCGCCTATTCACAATGAGCAGTTCTTC
cdr3_aa: CSATLAPIHNEQFF
d_call: .
j_call: TRBJ2-1
v_call: TRBV20-1
cdr3_length: 14
clone_size: many

cdr3_nt: TGTGCCATCAGTGACAGGGGTCCTACTGAGCAGTTCTTC
cdr3_aa: CAISDRGPTEQFF
d_call: .
j_call: TRBJ2-1
v_call: TRBV10-3
cdr3_length: 13
clone_size: few

cdr3_nt: TGCAGTGCTAGTCAACCCGCAGGGGGCACTGAAGCTTTCTTT
cdr3_aa: CSASQPAGGTEAFF
d_call: TRBD1
j_call: TRBJ1-1
v_call: TRBV20-1
cdr3_length: 14
clone_size: many

cdr3_nt: TGTGCCAGCAGCCCCACTCCGGGACAGAGGATCGAGCAGTACTTC
cdr3_aa: CASSPTPGQRIEQYF
d_call: TRBD1
j_call: TRBJ2-7
v_call: TRBV7-2
cdr3_length: 15
clone_size: .

cdr3_nt: TGTGCCAGCAGTTACTCCCCAGCGAAGAATAGCGGGAACACAGATACGCAGTATTTT
cdr3_aa: CASSYSPAKNSGNTDTQYF
d_call: TRBD2
j_call: TRBJ2-3
v_call: TRBV6-2/TRBV6-3
cdr3_length: 19
clone_size: few

cdr3_nt: TGTGCCATCAGTGGAGACCGGGACAGCTACGAGCAGTACTTC
cdr3_aa: CAISGDRDSYEQYF
d_call: TRBD1
j_call: TRBJ2-7
v_call: TRBV10-3
cdr3_length: 14
clone_size: few

cdr3_nt: TGTGCCAGCAGTTTGAGATACGGTGGCGAGCAGTACTTC
cdr3_aa: CASSLRYGGEQYF
d_call: .
j_call: TRBJ2-7
v_call: TRBV12-3/TRBV12-4
cdr3_length: 13
clone_size: .

cdr3_nt: TGCAGCGCTGGGGGCAGGGCCGGCGAGCAGTACTTC
cdr3_aa: CSAGGRAGEQYF
d_call: .
j_call: TRBJ2-7
v_call: TRBV29-1
cdr3_length: 12
clone_size: .

cdr3_nt: TGTGCCAGCAGACGATCCGGGACTAGCTGGGAGACCCAGTACTTC
cdr3_aa: CASRRSGTSWETQYF
d_call: TRBD2
j_call: TRBJ2-5
v_call: TRBV28
cdr3_length: 15
clone_size: .

cdr3_nt: TGTGCCAGCAGTTCCCCCCGGGGGTACCAAGAGACCCAGTACTTC
cdr3_aa: CASSSPRGYQETQYF
d_call: .
j_call: TRBJ2-5
v_call: TRBV12-3/TRBV12-4
cdr3_length: 15
clone_size: .

cdr3_nt: TGTGCCAGCAGCTTAATGAGTTTCGGCACAGATACGCAGTATTTT
cdr3_aa: CASSLMSFGTDTQYF
d_call: .
j_call: TRBJ2-3
v_call: TRBV7-6
cdr3_length: 15
clone_size: few

cdr3_nt: TGTGCCAGCTCACCACAGGTGACAGGGGCGTCTCAGCCCCAGCATTTT
cdr3_aa: CASSPQVTGASQPQHF
d_call: TRBD1
j_call: TRBJ1-5
v_call: TRBV18
cdr3_length: 16
clone_size: .

cdr3_nt: TGTGCCAGCAGCCACTACGAGGGTGGGCGAAGGAATAATGAGCAGTTCTTC
cdr3_aa: CASSHYEGGRRNNEQFF
d_call: .
j_call: TRBJ2-1
v_call: TRBV3-1
cdr3_length: 17
clone_size: .

cdr3_nt: TGCGCCAGCATGCTCGGACAGCACTCTGGAAACACCATATATTTT
cdr3_aa: CASMLGQHSGNTIYF
d_call: .
j_call: TRBJ1-3
v_call: TRBV5-1
cdr3_length: 15
clone_size: .

cdr3_nt: TGTGCCATCAGTGAGGGTAGTTGGACGGAGACCCAGTACTTC
cdr3_aa: CAISEGSWTETQYF
d_call: .
j_call: TRBJ2-5
v_call: TRBV10-3
cdr3_length: 14
clone_size: many

cdr3_nt: TGTGCCAGCAACCAAAGACTAGCGGGAGTCTCAAATGAGCAGTTCTTC
cdr3_aa: CASNQRLAGVSNEQFF
d_call: TRBD2
j_call: TRBJ2-1
v_call: TRBV7-2
cdr3_length: 16
clone_size: many

cdr3_nt: TGCGCCAGCAGCTTGTCTCCTTGGGACAGGGCTAGCTATGGCTACACCTTC
cdr3_aa: CASSLSPWDRASYGYTF
d_call: TRBD1
j_call: TRBJ1-2
v_call: TRBV5-1
cdr3_length: 17
clone_size: many

cdr3_nt: TGTGCCATCAGCATACAGGGAAACTATGGCTACACCTTC
cdr3_aa: CAISIQGNYGYTF
d_call: .
j_call: TRBJ1-2
v_call: TRBV10-3
cdr3_length: 13
clone_size: .